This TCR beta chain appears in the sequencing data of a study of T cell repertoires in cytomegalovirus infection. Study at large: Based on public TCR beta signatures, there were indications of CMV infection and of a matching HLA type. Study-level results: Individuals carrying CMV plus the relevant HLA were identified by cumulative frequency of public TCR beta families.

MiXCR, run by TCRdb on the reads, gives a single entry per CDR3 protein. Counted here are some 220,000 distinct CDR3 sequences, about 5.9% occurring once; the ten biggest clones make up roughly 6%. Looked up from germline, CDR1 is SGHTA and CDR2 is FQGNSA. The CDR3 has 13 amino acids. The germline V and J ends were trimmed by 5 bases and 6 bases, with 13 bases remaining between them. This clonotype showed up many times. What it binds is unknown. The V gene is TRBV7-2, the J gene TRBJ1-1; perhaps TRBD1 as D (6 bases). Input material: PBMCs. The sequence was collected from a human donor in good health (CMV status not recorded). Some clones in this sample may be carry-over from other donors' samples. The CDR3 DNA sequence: TGTGCCAGCAGCCTAAGGACAGTTCCTGAAGCTTTCTTT. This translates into CASSLRTVPEAFF.